The clone carrying this T cell receptor beta chain was counted at least ten times. As yet, its antigen is unknown. When hyperthyroidism was first diagnosed, the blood sample was taken, preceding any ophthalmopathy symptoms. The data were taken from a study of T cells in Graves' hyperthyroidism and ophthalmopathy. Study-wide context: Once the initial diagnosis was made, peripheral blood was obtained before any treatment.

The CDR3 regions of TCR beta were amplified from RNA transcripts. Initially, a first-round RT-PCR of the TCR CDR3 employed the HTBI primer set. TCRdb processed the multiplex PCR reads anew with MiXCR; each CDR3 protein has one entry. The profile shows around 240,000 distinct CDR3 sequences, roughly 15% of them singletons. The CDR3 loop spans 15 amino acids. Germline lookup yields CDR1 LNHDA and CDR2 SQIVND (reference sequence). Trimming took off 5 bases at V and 1 base at J, with 14 bases between the two ends. Study-level points and caveats: With a median lead of around 5.9 months before onset, the model predicted ophthalmopathy. Among thyroid clonotypes expanded above 0.001, most also appeared in blood.

The V call is TRBV19, the J call TRBJ1-1; possibly TRBD1 for D (5 bases). The source material was blood. The receptor comes from a woman aged 40 to 49 with Graves' hyperthyroidism that later progressed to Graves' ophthalmopathy. The DNA of the CDR3 is TGTGCCAGTAGTGTATATGGGACGGGGAACACTGAAGCTTTCTTT. This gives the protein CASSVYGTGNTEAFF. The variable domain in full, completed from reference TRBV19 and TRBJ1-1, reads DGGITQSPKYLFRKEGQNVTLSCEQNLNHDAMYWYRQDPGQGLRLIYYSQIVNDFQKGDIAEGYSVSREKKESFPLTVTSAQKNPTAFYLCASSVYGTGNTEAFFGQGTRLTVV.